The 18 T cell receptor beta chains presented below share a single source sample, sequenced in a study of blood T cell repertoires in COVID-19. Profiling relied on immunoSEQ multiplex PCR, and the TCRdb table lists in-frame clones only, not all of them. The data show more than 200,000 clones, about 90% seen once. Sequenced sample: peripheral blood. These receptors came from a man aged 80 or over with acute or convalescent COVID-19.

As DNA, the CDR3 is TGTGCCAGCAGCCGGTCCTTAAATGAGCAGTTCTTC. Residues: CASSRSLNEQFF. The chain employs TRBV5-8 and TRBJ2-1; the D is unclear. V lost 4 bases and J 7 bases, leaving 9 bases between the germline ends. CDR1 is SGHTS, CDR2 YDEGEE, per germline. The CDR3 sequence is 12 residues long.

This clone was seen a single time. V usage is TRBV7-2 and J usage is TRBJ1-4, with TRBD1 identical over 8 bases. Per the germline V gene, CDR1 is SGHTA and CDR2 is FQGNSA. Trimming cost V 5 bases and J 11 bases; bases outside gene matches: 7. The CDR3 totals 13 residues. The CDR3 here is CASSQGADGKLFF. For the CDR3, the DNA is TGTGCCAGCAGCCAGGGGGCAGACGGGAAACTGTTTTTT. Using reference TRBV7-2 and TRBJ1-4 for the parts outside the CDR3, the full variable domain is GAGVSQSPSNKVTEKGKDVELRCDPISGHTALYWYRQSLGQGLEFLIYFQGNSAPDKSGLPSDRFSAERTGGSVSTLTIQRTQQEDSAVYLCASSQGADGKLFFGSGTQLSVL.

V gene TRBV5-8 combines with J gene TRBJ2-2, with TRBD1 matching over 7 bases. V trimming: 2 bases; J trimming: 6 bases; junction bases outside the gene matches: 7. The CDR3 is made up of 15 amino acids. Germline loops: CDR1 SGHTS, CDR2 YDEGEE. In DNA form, the CDR3 reads TGTGCCAGCAGCTTCCAACAGGGGTTCTCCGGGGAGCTGTTTTTT. It yields the protein CASSFQQGFSGELFF.

The gene calls are TRBV19 and TRBJ2-1, with 8 nucleotides matching TRBD1. Trimming took 7 bases from V and 2 from J; bases not matched to a gene: 4. Looked up from germline, CDR1 is LNHDA and CDR2 is SQIVND (reference sequence). The CDR3 has 14 amino acids. The CDR3 DNA reads as TGTGCCAGTACACGACAGGGGCCCTACAATGAGCAGTTCTTC. This translates into CASTRQGPYNEQFF.

This clone came up once. The CDR3 region is CASREHPSEQFF. The DNA for the CDR3 is TGTGCCAGCAGAGAGCATCCCTCGGAGCAGTTCTTC. The rearrangement uses TRBV27 and TRBJ2-1; no clear D gene. The CDR3 runs to 12 residues. Trimming pared 6 bases from V and 10 bases from J, leaving 13 bases between. Per the germline V gene, CDR1 is MNHEY and CDR2 is SMNVEV (reference sequence).

The chain joins TRBV7-2 to TRBJ1-2; D is possibly TRBD1 (6 bases). V gave up 3 bases and J gave up 8 bases, with 22 bases separating them. Looked up from germline, CDR1 is SGHTA and CDR2 is FQGNSA. This CDR3 spans 16 amino acids. The CDR3 sequence: CASSFPEHTTGTGYTF. The CDR3 DNA reads as TGTGCCAGCAGCTTCCCGGAACACACAACAGGGACAGGCTACACCTTC. The whole variable domain, filled in from reference TRBV7-2 and TRBJ1-2, reads GAGVSQSPSNKVTEKGKDVELRCDPISGHTALYWYRQSLGQGLEFLIYFQGNSAPDKSGLPSDRFSAERTGGSVSTLTIQRTQQEDSAVYLCASSFPEHTTGTGYTFGSGTRLTVV.

This chain links TRBV29-1 with TRBJ2-4; 7 bases fit TRBD1. V was pared by 6 bases and J by 6 bases, with 14 bases of the junction left unmatched. CDR3 length: 15 residues. Per the germline V gene, CDR1 is SQVTM and CDR2 is ANQGSEA. Here the CDR3 reads CSVGQGGQGRNIQYF. DNA of the CDR3: TGCAGCGTGGGTCAAGGGGGCCAGGGGAGAAACATTCAGTACTTC.

This clone was seen a few times. This rearrangement joins TRBV18 to TRBJ1-4, with TRBD1 matching over 8 bases. The CDR3 runs 14 residues. The germline V gene has CDR1 KGHSH and CDR2 LQKENI. With 6 bases clipped from V and 5 bases from J, the junction kept 5 bases outside the gene matches. DNA of the CDR3: TGTGCCAGCTCCCGACAGGGGTGGAATGAAAAACTGTTTTTT. Amino acids: CASSRQGWNEKLFF.

This clone was observed once. The chain recombines TRBV18 with TRBJ2-3; TRBD1 agrees at 8 bases. The CDR3 has 15 amino acids. CDR1 and CDR2 from the germline V gene are KGHSH and LQKENI. V lost 3 bases, J lost 5 bases, and 7 bases stayed unmatched. The CDR3, as DNA: TGTGCCAGCTCACCGAGGCAGGGGGCAGGAGATACGCAGTATTTT. Translated, it gives CASSPRQGAGDTQYF.

V usage is TRBV7-2 and J usage is TRBJ2-1; 10 bases are a match to TRBD1. The CDR3 sequence is 13 residues long. CDR1 SGHTA and CDR2 FQGNSA come from the germline V gene. J gave up 9 bases and V 3 bases, and 2 bases lay outside the gene matches. This CDR3 is CASSFDRGREQFF. The CDR3 DNA reads as TGTGCCAGCAGCTTCGACAGGGGGCGTGAGCAGTTCTTC.

The chain uses TRBV28 and TRBJ2-3; D is uncertain. V was pared by 6 bases and J by 1 base, with 11 bases between. The CDR3 loop spans 14 amino acids. Germline V gene sequence: CDR1 MDHEN, CDR2 SYDVKM. The CDR3 protein is CASSSYTGTDTQYF. The CDR3 bases are TGTGCCAGCAGCTCTTACACAGGCACAGATACGCAGTATTTT.

CDR3 protein: CASSQGQGALSPLHF. In DNA form, the CDR3 reads TGCGCCAGCAGCCAAGGACAGGGGGCATTGTCACCCCTCCACTTT. V and J are TRBV4-1 and TRBJ1-6, with 10 bases lining up with TRBD1. The CDR3 spans 15 residues. The V segment lost 1 base and the J segment 10 bases; nucleotides outside the gene matches: 4. CDR1 is MGHRA and CDR2 is YSYEKL in the germline V gene.

V and J are TRBV27 and TRBJ2-1; possible D gene TRBD2, 6 bases. The germline V gene has CDR1 MNHEY and CDR2 SMNVEV (reference sequence). This CDR3 is built from 16 residues. The germline V and J ends were trimmed by 5 bases and 4 bases, with 18 bases remaining between them. As DNA, the CDR3 is TGTGCCAGCAGTCCGAGGGCTGCCGGGAGTTACAATGAGCAGTTCTTC. It codes for CASSPRAAGSYNEQFF.

The chain joins TRBV12-5 to TRBJ1-1; TRBD1 is a possible D gene (6 bases). Germline lookup yields CDR1 LGHNT and CDR2 FRNRAP. There are 13 residues in the CDR3. The ends were cut back, 4 bases at V and 4 bases at J, with 10 bases in the middle. The DNA for the CDR3 is TGTGCTAGTGGTTACAGGGAAATCACTGAAGCTTTCTTT. The encoded protein is CASGYREITEAFF. Supplemented by reference TRBV12-5 and TRBJ1-1, the full variable domain reads DARVTQTPRHKVTEMGQEVTMRCQPILGHNTVFWYRQTMMQGLELLAYFRNRAPLDDSGMPKDRFSAEMPDATLATLKIQPSEPRDSAVYFCASGYREITEAFFGQGTRLTVV.

For the CDR3, the DNA is TGTGCCAGCAGCTTAGCTGGTAGCGGGGTATCCAATGAGCAGTTCTTC. It yields the protein CASSLAGSGVSNEQFF. The rearrangement joins TRBV7-8 to TRBJ2-1; 8 nucleotides agree with TRBD2. Unmatched junction bases numbered 7, after V lost 0 bases and J lost 6 bases. Per the germline V gene, CDR1 is SGHVS and CDR2 is FQNEAQ. The CDR3 contains 16 residues. Together with reference TRBV7-8 and TRBJ2-1, the CDR3 gives the full variable domain: GAGVSQSPRYKVAKRGQDVALRCDPISGHVSLFWYQQALGQGPEFLTYFQNEAQLDKSGLPSDRFFAERPEGSVSTLKIQRTQQEDSAVYLCASSLAGSGVSNEQFFGPGTRLTVL.

The table lists this clone with a count of one. V usage is TRBV9 and J usage is TRBJ2-2; no clear D. CDR1 and CDR2 (germline): SGDLS, YYNGEE. V was trimmed by 0 bases and J by 1 base, leaving 7 bases between them. CDR3 length: 15 residues. This CDR3 reads CASSVGQVNTGELFF. CDR3 sequence (DNA): TGTGCCAGCAGCGTAGGGCAGGTGAACACCGGGGAGCTGTTTTTT.

This rearrangement joins TRBV3-1 (or the pseudogene TRBV3-2) to TRBJ1-1, with D hard to call. This CDR3 contains 14 residues. The germline gives CDR1 LGHDT, CDR2 YNNKEL (reference sequence). Between the trimmed V and J ends, which lost 6 bases and 1 base, there was a span of 12 bases. The CDR3 here is CASSDTGRNTEAFF. The DNA of the CDR3 is TGTGCCAGCAGTGACACCGGGAGGAACACTGAAGCTTTCTTT.

The rearrangement uses TRBV6-2 or TRBV6-3 and TRBJ2-4, with TRBD2 matching over 13 bases. V lost 4 bases, J lost 0 bases, and 6 bases stayed unmatched. The CDR3 extends over 18 amino acids. Germline values: CDR1 MNHEY, CDR2 SVGEGT. CDR3 protein: CASSSGTSGALAKNIQYF. Written as DNA, the CDR3 is TGTGCCAGCAGTTCCGGGACTAGCGGGGCTCTAGCCAAAAACATTCAGTACTTC.